This TCR beta chain was sequenced for a study of blood T cell repertoires in COVID-19. As for the study in general: Collection of acute and convalescent COVID-19 samples took place in the United States, Italy and Spain. PBMCs, B-cell-depleted T cells, or T cells were the source of the cDNA or gDNA that made up the material.

The germline V gene has CDR1 SEHNR and CDR2 FQNEAQ (reference sequence). The CDR3 contains 14 residues. Trimming at V came to 5 bases and at J to 5 bases, leaving 8 bases not matched to a gene. This clone has just one count. Authors' processing steps: Estimates of nucleated cell counts were drawn from the amplification of reference gene primers. Assay: immunoSEQ multiplex PCR; the TCRdb copy retains only in-frame clones and omits some. D and trimming come from the DNA, and the V and J calls and clone size come from that table. The sample shows roughly 360,000 clones, 81% of them seen only once. The chain recombines TRBV7-9 with TRBJ1-2; TRBD1 matches 7 bases. The specimen sequenced was peripheral blood. The receptor's source is a human donor with acute or convalescent COVID-19. The donor label of this sample is uncertain. The CDR3 DNA reads as TGTGCCAGCAGCGCACCGGGACAGATATATGGCTACACCTTC. It is translated as CASSAPGQIYGYTF.